The 28 T cell receptor beta chains below come from one sample, sequenced in a study of control samples from healthy donors and cancer patients. Method: immunoSEQ multiplex PCR; TCRdb's copy keeps in-frame clones and lacks some. The data contain approximately 90,000 clones, 90% to 95% of them seen just once; the ten biggest clones take up approximately 1.5%. The source material was blood. All receptors derive from a woman aged 25 to 45 in good health.

The rearrangement uses TRBV6-1 and TRBJ2-5; D possibly corresponds to TRBD2 (5 bases). V was shortened by 1 base and J by 4 bases, with 10 bases between the two germline ends. The CDR3 is made up of 14 amino acids. Germline CDR1 is MNHNS and CDR2 is SASEGT. CDR3 DNA sequence: TGTGCCAGCAGTGAAGAGAGGGTGCGAGAGACCCAGTACTTC. Its protein is CASSEERVRETQYF.

The genes are TRBV28 and TRBJ1-1; 9 bases are a match to TRBD1. Trimming took 4 bases from V and 7 from J; bases not matched to a gene: 7. The CDR3 runs 14 residues. Germline values: CDR1 MDHEN, CDR2 SYDVKM. The CDR3 DNA follows: TGTGCCAGCAGTTCAACGGGACAGGGTTTTGAAGCTTTCTTT. Its protein product is CASSSTGQGFEAFF.

The V call is TRBV21-1, the J call TRBJ1-1. TRBV21-1 is designated a pseudogene. The CDR3 consists of 11 residues. The CDR3 loop is CARHYGLCAFF. CDR3 sequence (DNA): TGTGCCAGACATTACGGTCTCTGCGCTTTCTTT.

The V call is TRBV19, the J call TRBJ1-1, with 8 bases lining up with TRBD1. CDR3 length: 15 amino acids. Unmatched junction bases numbered 7, after V lost 3 bases and J lost 4 bases. Germline V CDR1 and CDR2: LNHDA, SQIVND (reference sequence). In nucleotides, the CDR3 is TGTGCCAGTAGTATCGAGGACAGGGAAGCCACTGAAGCTTTCTTT. Protein sequence: CASSIEDREATEAFF.

V is TRBV6-5 and J is TRBJ2-7; 10 nucleotides agree with TRBD2. CDR1 is MNHEY and CDR2 is SVGAGI in the germline V gene. The CDR3 is made up of 13 amino acids. The J segment lost 5 bases and the V segment lost 6 bases, leaving 4 bases of the junction unmatched. The CDR3 nucleotides read TGTGCCAGCAGAAGGACTAGCGGCAACGAGCAGTACTTC. This encodes CASRRTSGNEQYF.

The DNA of the CDR3 is TGTGCCAGCAGCCTATTCCTTCAGGATACGCAGTATTTT. Encoded protein: CASSLFLQDTQYF. The chain recombines TRBV9 with TRBJ2-3; D is undetermined. The CDR3 is 13 residues long. V gave up 4 bases and J gave up 6 bases, with 12 bases separating them. Germline V gene lookup returns CDR1 SGDLS and CDR2 YYNGEE.

This chain links TRBV7-9 with TRBJ1-4; 8 bases are a match to TRBD1. The CDR3 length is 17 residues. Germline assignment: CDR1 SEHNR and CDR2 FQNEAQ (reference sequence). The V and J ends lost 3 bases and 8 bases, in that order; junction bases with no gene match: 14. CDR3 residues: CASSFKTGAAPGEKLFF. The CDR3 region has the DNA TGTGCCAGCAGCTTCAAGACAGGGGCCGCCCCTGGGGAAAAACTGTTTTTT.

This chain uses TRBV7-6 with TRBJ2-5, with 7 bases identical to TRBD1. The J segment lost 3 bases and the V segment lost 0 bases, leaving 4 bases of the junction unmatched. Germline loops: CDR1 SGHVS, CDR2 FNYEAQ. The CDR3 sequence is 15 residues long. DNA for the CDR3: TGTGCCAGCAGCTTAGCGCATGGGACAGAAGAGACCCAGTACTTC. This gives the protein CASSLAHGTEETQYF.

V usage is TRBV6-4 and J usage is TRBJ2-2, with TRBD2 identical over 8 bases. The CDR3 extends over 15 amino acids. Trimming at V came to 3 bases and at J to 5 bases, leaving 5 bases not matched to a gene. CDR1 is MRHNA, CDR2 SNTAGT, per germline. CDR3 sequence reads: CASSEEAGETGELFF. The DNA for the CDR3 is TGTGCCAGCAGTGAAGAAGCGGGGGAAACCGGGGAGCTGTTTTTT.

This sequence joins TRBV25-1 and TRBJ1-1; no reliable D call. CDR3 length: 14 residues. The V end lost 4 bases, the J end lost 0 bases, and 9 bases lay between the germline ends. From germline, CDR1 is MGHDK and CDR2 SYGVNS. This chain's CDR3 is CASSGLGVNTEAFF. The CDR3 DNA reads TGTGCCAGCAGTGGCCTTGGGGTGAACACTGAAGCTTTCTTT. The variable domain in full, completed from reference TRBV25-1 and TRBJ1-1, reads EADIYQTPRYLVIGTGKKITLECSQTMGHDKMYWYQQDPGMELHLIHYSYGVNSTEKGDLSSESTVSRIRTEHFPLTLESARPSHTSQYLCASSGLGVNTEAFFGQGTRLTVV.

Regarding this clone: The identical CDR3 is also encoded by other nucleotide sequences in the sample. This chain connects TRBV4-1 to TRBJ2-5; TRBD2 matches 9 bases. The germline V gene encodes CDR1 MGHRA and CDR2 YSYEKL. The CDR3 loop spans 15 amino acids. Trimming removed 2 bases from V and 2 bases from J; junction bases left unmatched: 3. CDR3 in amino acids: CASSQRLAEQETQYF. The CDR3 DNA reads as TGCGCCAGCAGCCAAAGACTAGCGGAGCAAGAGACCCAGTACTTC.

This clone was seen only once. The gene calls are TRBV6-5 and TRBJ1-2; D is unclear. Germline CDR1 is MNHEY and CDR2 is SVGAGI. CDR3 length: 16 residues. Trimming removed 0 bases from V and 0 bases from J, with 11 bases in between. The CDR3 DNA reads as TGTGCCAGCAGTTACTCCGCCGGGCCTTCTAACTATGGCTACACCTTC. Residues: CASSYSAGPSNYGYTF.

The chain uses TRBV3-1 (or the pseudogene TRBV3-2) and TRBJ2-7, with TRBD2 matching over 13 bases. Per germline, CDR1 LGHDT and CDR2 YNNKEL (reference sequence). The CDR3 spans 16 residues. J lost 3 bases, V lost 1 base, and 3 bases had no gene match. DNA for the CDR3: TGTGCCAGCAGCCAAGTGGGGACTAGCGGGGTCTACGAGCAGTACTTC. This encodes CASSQVGTSGVYEQYF.

The rearrangement links TRBV27 to TRBJ1-2; TRBD1 agrees at 9 bases. The CDR3 runs to 14 residues. V was pared by 6 bases and J by 5 bases, with 7 bases of the junction left unmatched. Germline assignment: CDR1 MNHEY and CDR2 SMNVEV (reference sequence). CDR3 protein: CASRPQGASYGYTF. DNA for the CDR3: TGTGCCAGCAGACCACAGGGGGCAAGTTATGGCTACACCTTC.

V is TRBV28 and J is TRBJ1-6; D is perhaps TRBD1 (5 bases). The CDR3 consists of 13 residues. Per germline, CDR1 MDHEN and CDR2 SYDVKM. V was shortened by 6 bases and J by 5 bases, with 8 bases between the two germline ends. CDR3 sequence (DNA): TGTGCCAGCAGGGGGACGGATAATTCACCCCTCCACTTT. This translates into CASRGTDNSPLHF.

The CDR3 coding sequence is TGTGCCAGCAGTTACCATCAGGACGGTAAAGAGACCCAGTACTTC. It yields the protein CASSYHQDGKETQYF. The chain combines TRBV6-2 or TRBV6-3 with TRBJ2-5, with D unclear. The CDR3 extends over 15 amino acids. Germline V lookup: CDR1 MNHEY, CDR2 SVGEGT. V lost 2 bases to trimming and J lost 3 bases, with 13 bases between them.

The chain carries TRBV4-2 and TRBJ1-4, with D hard to call. Between the trimmed V and J ends, which lost 1 base and 3 bases, there was a span of 9 bases. CDR1 is LGHNA and CDR2 is YNFKEQ in the germline V gene. This CDR3 spans 15 amino acids. The CDR3 is CASSQGPGPNEKLFF. The CDR3 DNA follows: TGTGCCAGCAGCCAAGGTCCGGGTCCTAATGAAAAACTGTTTTTT.

The chain has TRBV7-2 and TRBJ1-2, with D maybe TRBD1 (5 bases). The CDR3 is 15 amino acids. The V and J ends lost 4 bases and 8 bases respectively, with 20 bases between them. Germline CDR1 SGHTA, CDR2 FQGNSA. As DNA, the CDR3 is TGTGCCAGCAGCTCCTACCTGGCAGGGTTCCGCGGCTACACCTTC. This gives the protein CASSSYLAGFRGYTF. The whole variable domain, filled in from reference TRBV7-2 and TRBJ1-2, reads GAGVSQSPSNKVTEKGKDVELRCDPISGHTALYWYRQSLGQGLEFLIYFQGNSAPDKSGLPSDRFSAERTGGSVSTLTIQRTQQEDSAVYLCASSSYLAGFRGYTFGSGTRLTVV.

The chain combines TRBV21-1 with TRBJ2-1. TRBV21-1 is given as a pseudogene. The CDR3 runs to 12 residues. CDR3 sequence reads: CASSYKGGEQFF. The CDR3 DNA follows: TGTGCCAGCAGCTATAAGGGGGGTGAGCAGTTCTTC.

This chain links TRBV2 with TRBJ1-2; D is perhaps TRBD1 (5 bases). CDR3 length: 14 residues. V lost 6 bases and J lost 10, with 21 bases in between. Germline CDR1 is SNHLY and CDR2 is FYNNEI. Here the CDR3 reads CASRVGRDGYNYTF. Written as DNA, the CDR3 is TGTGCCAGCAGGGTGGGGCGGGACGGATACAACTACACCTTC.

This clone was observed a single time. V and J are TRBV19 and TRBJ2-2, with TRBD2 as a possible D gene (5 bases). Deletions cut 4 bases from V and 2 bases from J, with 11 bases between. Germline V gene data show CDR1 as LNHDA and CDR2 as SQIVND (reference sequence). This CDR3 is 15 amino acids long. The CDR3 sequence: CASSNGIVNTGELFF. The DNA for the CDR3 is TGTGCCAGTAGTAACGGGATAGTAAACACCGGGGAGCTGTTTTTT.

The V gene is TRBV6-4, the J gene TRBJ2-1; 7 bases are shared with TRBD1. The germline gives CDR1 MRHNA, CDR2 SNTAGT. The trim removed 2 bases at V and 10 bases at J, leaving 11 bases unmatched. The length of the CDR3 is 15 residues. DNA for the CDR3: TGTGCCAGCAGTGACGAGGCAGGGGGAATAGAGGAGCAGTTCTTC. It encodes CASSDEAGGIEEQFF.

V is TRBV11-2 and J is TRBJ2-5, with a possible D match to TRBD2 (6 bases). CDR1 is SGHAT, CDR2 FQNNGV, per germline. The CDR3 sequence is 13 residues long. V shed 4 bases and J shed 5 bases, with 11 bases lying between them. The CDR3 loop reads CASSSLAAETQYF. Here the CDR3 DNA reads TGTGCCAGCAGCTCCTTAGCGGCGGAGACCCAGTACTTC.

V usage is TRBV5-8 and J usage is TRBJ2-4; either TRBD1 or TRBD2 may supply D (6 bases each). The CDR3 loop spans 14 amino acids. The germline CDR1 and CDR2 sequences are SGHTS and YDEGEE. V was trimmed by 4 bases and J by 7 bases, leaving 15 bases between them. The CDR3 sequence is CASSTKQGGNIQYF. The CDR3 coding sequence is TGTGCCAGCAGCACAAAACAGGGAGGTAACATTCAGTACTTC.

The rearrangement links TRBV6-5 to TRBJ2-7; perhaps TRBD1 as D (6 bases). Germline V lookup: CDR1 MNHEY, CDR2 SVGAGI. This CDR3 region has 14 residues. Deletions cut 6 bases from V and 2 bases from J, with 14 bases between. The CDR3 DNA sequence: TGTGCCAGCAGACCCAAGACAGGAACCTACGAGCAGTACTTC. It translates to CASRPKTGTYEQYF.

The chain joins TRBV3-1 (or the pseudogene TRBV3-2) to TRBJ2-7; the D gene could be TRBD1 or TRBD2 (5 bases each). CDR1 and CDR2 (germline): LGHDT, YNNKEL (reference sequence). Between the trimmed V and J ends, which lost 5 bases and 7 bases, there was a span of 18 bases. There are 14 residues in the CDR3. This CDR3 is CASSARDRSGEQYF. CDR3 in DNA: TGTGCCAGCAGCGCCCGGGACCGCTCAGGGGAGCAGTACTTC.

The chain is built from TRBV18 and TRBJ2-1; perhaps TRBD2 as D (7 bases). V was clipped by 1 base and J by 6 bases, with 16 bases between them. The CDR3 has 16 amino acids. CDR1 and CDR2 from the germline V gene are KGHSH and LQKENI. The CDR3 loop reads CASSPQGGPPGNEQFF. The CDR3 DNA follows: TGTGCCAGCTCACCACAGGGGGGGCCCCCCGGCAATGAGCAGTTCTTC.

V usage is TRBV11-2 and J usage is TRBJ2-7; weak D call: TRBD2 (5 bases). Trimming removed 1 base at V and 4 bases at J, with 14 bases between. The CDR3 runs to 15 residues. Germline V gene data show CDR1 as SGHAT and CDR2 as FQNNGV. CDR3 in amino acids: CASSLGSGNPYEQYF. CDR3 in DNA: TGTGCCAGCAGCTTAGGGTCGGGAAATCCTTACGAGCAGTACTTC.